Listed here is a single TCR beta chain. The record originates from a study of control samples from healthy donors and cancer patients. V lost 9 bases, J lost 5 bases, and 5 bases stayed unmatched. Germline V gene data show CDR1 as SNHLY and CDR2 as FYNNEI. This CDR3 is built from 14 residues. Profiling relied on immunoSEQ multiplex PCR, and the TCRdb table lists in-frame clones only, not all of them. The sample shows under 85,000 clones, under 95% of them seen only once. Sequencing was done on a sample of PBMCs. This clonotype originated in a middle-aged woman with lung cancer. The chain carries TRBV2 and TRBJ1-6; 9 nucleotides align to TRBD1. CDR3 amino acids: CARGRTGDNSPLHF. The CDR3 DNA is TGTGCCAGGGGGCGGACAGGGGATAATTCACCCCTCCACTTT.